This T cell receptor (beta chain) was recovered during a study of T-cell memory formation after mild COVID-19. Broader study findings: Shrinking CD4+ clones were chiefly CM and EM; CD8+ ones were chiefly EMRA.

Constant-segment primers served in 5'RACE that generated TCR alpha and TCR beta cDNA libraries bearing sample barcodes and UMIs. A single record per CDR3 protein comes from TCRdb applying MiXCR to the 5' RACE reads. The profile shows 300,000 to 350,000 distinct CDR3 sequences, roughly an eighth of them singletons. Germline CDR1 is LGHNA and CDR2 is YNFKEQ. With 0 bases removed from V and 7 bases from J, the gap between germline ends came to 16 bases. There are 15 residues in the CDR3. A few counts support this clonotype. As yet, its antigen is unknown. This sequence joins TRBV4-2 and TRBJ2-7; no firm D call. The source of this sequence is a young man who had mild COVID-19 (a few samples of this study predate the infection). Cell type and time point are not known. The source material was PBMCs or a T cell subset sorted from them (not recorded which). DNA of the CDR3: TGTGCCAGCAGCCAAGACCCCCAGGTGCTACTAGAGCAGTACTTC. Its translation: CASSQDPQVLLEQYF.